The 29 T cell receptor beta chains in this list originate from one sample, sequenced in a study of cytomegalovirus exposure and HLA in healthy donors. Method: immunoSEQ multiplex PCR; TCRdb's copy keeps in-frame clones and lacks some. The sample lists approximately 270,000 clones, 80% to 90% seen once, with around 1% in the top ten. The sample comprised PBMCs. The receptors shown here come from a woman between 18 and 29 years old in good health and CMV-seronegative.

CDR3 residues: CASSESGLAGGNEQFF. The CDR3 DNA sequence: TGCGCCAGCAGTGAGTCTGGACTAGCGGGAGGAAATGAGCAGTTCTTC. V and J are TRBV10-1 and TRBJ2-1; 14 bases agree with TRBD2. Germline V gives CDR1 WNHNN, CDR2 SYGVQD (reference sequence). This CDR3 spans 16 amino acids. The V gene end was trimmed by 0 bases and the J gene end by 7 bases; junction bases not matched to a gene: 2.

V is TRBV5-1 and J is TRBJ2-5; 8 nucleotides align to TRBD1. The CDR3 sequence is 14 residues long. V gave up 4 bases and J gave up 4 bases; unmatched junction bases: 6. From germline, CDR1 is SGHRS and CDR2 YFSETQ. CDR3 protein: CASSILQGAETQYF. The CDR3 bases are TGCGCCAGCAGCATCCTCCAGGGGGCAGAGACCCAGTACTTC. Full variable domain (missing parts from reference TRBV5-1 and TRBJ2-5): KAGVTQTPRYLIKTRGQQVTLSCSPISGHRSVSWYQQTPGQGLQFLFEYFSETQRNKGNFPGRFSGRQFSNSRSEMNVSTLELGDSALYLCASSILQGAETQYFGPGTRLLVL.

V is TRBV12-5 and J is TRBJ2-3, with 11 bases lining up with TRBD1. With V trimmed by 6 bases and J by 4 bases, 3 bases remained unmatched. In germline, CDR1 is LGHNT, CDR2 FRNRAP. There are 14 residues in the CDR3. The CDR3 DNA reads as TGTGCTAGTGGACTGGGACAGGGGGCAGATACGCAGTATTTT. Amino acids: CASGLGQGADTQYF.

This clone was seen ten or more times. Additional DNA sequences in this sample encode the identical CDR3. The gene calls are TRBV18 and TRBJ1-2; 8 bases agree with TRBD1. The germline V gene has CDR1 KGHSH and CDR2 LQKENI. This CDR3 spans 13 amino acids. Trimming cost V 3 bases and J 3 bases; bases outside gene matches: 0. The DNA of the CDR3 is TGTGCCAGCTCACCGACAGGGGACTATGGCTACACCTTC. This gives the protein CASSPTGDYGYTF.

V usage is TRBV5-1 and J usage is TRBJ1-2; the D gene is possibly TRBD1 (6 bases). The CDR3 is made up of 12 amino acids. Germline CDR1 and CDR2: SGHRS and YFSETQ. Deletions cut 5 bases from V and 4 bases from J, with 9 bases between. CDR3 bases: TGCGCCAGCAGGCTGGACAGCTATGGCTACACCTTC. Protein: CASRLDSYGYTF.

The chain joins TRBV19 to TRBJ2-1; TRBD2 might be the D (5 bases). Looked up from germline, CDR1 is LNHDA and CDR2 is SQIVND (reference sequence). The CDR3 runs to 15 residues. Trimming left V 3 bases short and J 6 bases short, with 15 bases between. The CDR3 coding sequence is TGTGCCAGTAGTATTACCTCCCTCGGAGGCAATGAGCAGTTCTTC. This sequence encodes CASSITSLGGNEQFF.

The V gene is TRBV14, the J gene TRBJ2-7; tentatively, D is TRBD1 (5 bases). V was cut by 5 bases and J by 2 bases, with 13 bases left in between. Germline V lookup: CDR1 SGHDN, CDR2 FVKESK. The CDR3 totals 14 residues. CDR3 DNA: TGTGCCAGCAGCGGAAAGGGGCTACCCTACGAGCAGTACTTC. Translation gives CASSGKGLPYEQYF.

This clone occurred a few times. This rearrangement joins TRBV5-1 to TRBJ1-3; 9 bases line up with TRBD1. CDR1 is SGHRS, CDR2 YFSETQ, per germline. The V segment lost 5 bases and the J segment 5 bases; nucleotides outside the gene matches: 8. The CDR3 has 15 amino acids. The CDR3 region has the DNA TGCGCCAGCAGGGACGACAGGGGGTTTCGAAACACCATATATTTT. Translation: CASRDDRGFRNTIYF.

The rearrangement uses TRBV7-2 and TRBJ2-1; D possibly corresponds to TRBD2 (5 bases). V was clipped by 1 base and J by 0 bases, with 7 bases between them. CDR1 and CDR2 (germline): SGHTA, FQGNSA. This CDR3 is 15 amino acids long. CDR3 region: CASSLERSSYNEQFF. CDR3 DNA: TGTGCCAGCAGCTTAGAGCGGAGCTCCTACAATGAGCAGTTCTTC.

The chain recombines TRBV5-1 with TRBJ2-2, with a weak D call TRBD1 (6 bases). This CDR3 is 16 amino acids long. The germline CDR1 and CDR2 sequences are SGHRS and YFSETQ. Trimming removed 1 base at V and 1 base at J, with 11 bases between. The CDR3 is CASSLYLQGNTGELFF. In DNA, the CDR3 is TGCGCCAGCAGCTTGTATCTACAGGGGAACACCGGGGAGCTGTTTTTT. The variable domain in full, with the rest retrieved from reference TRBV5-1 and TRBJ2-2, is KAGVTQTPRYLIKTRGQQVTLSCSPISGHRSVSWYQQTPGQGLQFLFEYFSETQRNKGNFPGRFSGRQFSNSRSEMNVSTLELGDSALYLCASSLYLQGNTGELFFGEGSRLTVL.

V gene TRBV4-1 combines with J gene TRBJ2-5; TRBD2 aligns across 11 bases. The V segment lost 4 bases and the J segment 5 bases; nucleotides outside the gene matches: 9. Germline lookup yields CDR1 MGHRA and CDR2 YSYEKL. The CDR3 contains 16 residues. The CDR3 DNA sequence: TGCGCCAGCAGCCCCATTAGCGGGAGGGCCGGGGAGACCCAGTACTTC. It yields the protein CASSPISGRAGETQYF.

CDR3 nucleotides: TGTGCCAGCAGTAGGGCAGGGATCTCCTACGAGCAGTACTTC. Translated: CASSRAGISYEQYF. This chain links TRBV25-1 with TRBJ2-7; D is perhaps TRBD1 (5 bases). The V end lost 5 bases, the J end lost 0 bases, and 11 bases lay between the germline ends. Per germline, CDR1 MGHDK and CDR2 SYGVNS. CDR3 length: 14 amino acids.

The rearrangement joins TRBV7-6 to TRBJ2-1; 7 bases are a match to TRBD1. Germline values: CDR1 SGHVS, CDR2 FNYEAQ. The CDR3 totals 14 residues. V gave up 2 bases and J gave up 8 bases; unmatched junction bases: 6. The CDR3 coding sequence is TGTGCCAGCAGCTTAAGGGGGCTGGACGATGAGCAGTTCTTC. Its protein is CASSLRGLDDEQFF.

V and J are TRBV5-1 and TRBJ2-3; 9 bases agree with TRBD1. CDR1 and CDR2 from the germline V gene are SGHRS and YFSETQ. This CDR3 spans 14 amino acids. V trimming: 4 bases; J trimming: 4 bases; junction bases outside the gene matches: 4. The CDR3 is CASSTGQGADTQYF. The CDR3 nucleotides are TGCGCCAGCAGCACGGGACAGGGCGCAGATACGCAGTATTTT.

The gene calls are TRBV25-1 and TRBJ2-7; 8 bases map to TRBD2. The CDR3 runs to 15 residues. CDR1 MGHDK and CDR2 SYGVNS come from the germline V gene. J was trimmed by 1 base and V by 2 bases; bases with no gene match: 4. In DNA, the CDR3 is TGTGCCAGCAGTGAACCTGGGACTAGGTCCTACGAGCAGTACTTC. Protein sequence: CASSEPGTRSYEQYF.

The chain recombines TRBV6-5 with TRBJ1-5, with D unresolved. Looked up from germline, CDR1 is MNHEY and CDR2 is SVGAGI. This CDR3 contains 14 residues. With 4 bases removed from V and 3 bases from J, the gap between germline ends came to 10 bases. CDR3 loop: CASSFAGINQPQHF. Here the CDR3 DNA reads TGTGCCAGCAGTTTTGCCGGGATCAATCAGCCCCAGCATTTT.

The chain carries TRBV27 and TRBJ1-1; TRBD1 might be the D (5 bases). Trimming left V 1 base short and J 0 bases short, with 12 bases between. The CDR3 spans 16 residues. CDR1 and CDR2 (germline): MNHEY, SMNVEV (reference sequence). CDR3 in amino acids: CASSLWGGAMNTEAFF. The CDR3 region has the DNA TGTGCCAGCAGTTTATGGGGAGGGGCTATGAACACTGAAGCTTTCTTT.

The genes are TRBV29-1 and TRBJ1-3; the D gene is possibly TRBD1 (5 bases). The CDR3 sequence is 12 residues long. The V and J ends lost 4 bases and 4 bases respectively, with 8 bases between them. CDR1 and CDR2 from the germline V gene are SQVTM and ANQGSEA. The CDR3 protein is CSVGQPGNTIYF. The CDR3 DNA follows: TGCAGCGTTGGACAGCCGGGAAACACCATATATTTT.

This chain links TRBV2 with TRBJ1-5, with 7 positions matching TRBD1. Per the germline V gene, CDR1 is SNHLY and CDR2 is FYNNEI. After removal of 1 base from V and 5 bases from J, the junction contained 2 bases not matched to a gene. The CDR3 runs to 14 residues. The CDR3 is CASSEGDSHQPQHF. Here the CDR3 DNA reads TGTGCCAGCAGTGAAGGGGACAGTCATCAGCCCCAGCATTTT.

The chain combines TRBV5-1 with TRBJ2-7, with 7 bases that match TRBD2. The V gene's germline CDR1 is SGHRS and CDR2 YFSETQ. After removal of 4 bases from V and 2 bases from J, the junction contained 9 bases not matched to a gene. This CDR3 has 15 residues. The CDR3 coding sequence is TGCGCCAGCAGCCCGTGGGGTGGGAGGGCCTACGAGCAGTACTTC. Translation: CASSPWGGRAYEQYF.

The chain uses TRBV5-1 and TRBJ1-3, with a weak D call TRBD1 (5 bases). Germline CDR1 is SGHRS and CDR2 is YFSETQ. CDR3 length: 15 residues. The V end lost 4 bases, the J end lost 4 bases, and 15 bases lay between the germline ends. CDR3 coding DNA: TGCGCCAGCAGCCTGACAGAGCAGGAAGGAAACACCATATATTTT. Residues: CASSLTEQEGNTIYF.

This sequence joins TRBV25-1 and TRBJ1-1; D gene uncertain. Between the trimmed V and J ends, which lost 6 bases and 0 bases, there was a span of 8 bases. This CDR3 is 13 amino acids long. CDR1 is MGHDK, CDR2 SYGVNS, per germline. CDR3 nucleotide sequence: TGTGCCAGCAGACAAATCATGAACACTGAAGCTTTCTTT. It encodes CASRQIMNTEAFF. Looking up the rest from reference TRBV25-1 and TRBJ1-1 gives the full variable domain: EADIYQTPRYLVIGTGKKITLECSQTMGHDKMYWYQQDPGMELHLIHYSYGVNSTEKGDLSSESTVSRIRTEHFPLTLESARPSHTSQYLCASRQIMNTEAFFGQGTRLTVV.

This clone was picked up a small number of times. This chain links TRBV5-4 with TRBJ1-1, with D tentatively TRBD1 (6 bases). The length of the CDR3 is 15 residues. Trimming pared 2 bases from V and 1 base from J, leaving 12 bases between. The germline gives CDR1 SGHNT, CDR2 YYREEE (reference sequence). The CDR3 nucleotides are TGTGCCAGCAGCTTCGGTAGGGGGACGAACACTGAAGCTTTCTTT. This translates into CASSFGRGTNTEAFF.

This clone was seen a handful of times. The chain joins TRBV10-3 to TRBJ2-7, with 8 bases matching TRBD1. The CDR3 totals 13 residues. Germline V CDR1 and CDR2: ENHRY, SYGVKD. After removal of 10 bases from V and 0 bases from J, the junction contained 5 bases not matched to a gene. This CDR3 reads CATTGQVSYEQYF. DNA for the CDR3: TGTGCCACGACGGGACAGGTCTCCTACGAGCAGTACTTC.

The chain links TRBV2 to TRBJ1-5; D is uncertain. The CDR3 loop spans 16 amino acids. The germline CDR1 and CDR2 sequences are SNHLY and FYNNEI. V lost 2 bases and J 0 bases, leaving 11 bases between the germline ends. For the CDR3, the DNA is TGTGCCAGCAGTGAATTCGTGCTATATAGCAATCAGCCCCAGCATTTT. It is translated as CASSEFVLYSNQPQHF. Full variable domain (rest looked up from reference TRBV2 and TRBJ1-5): EPEVTQTPSHQVTQMGQEVILRCVPISNHLYFYWYRQILGQKVEFLVSFYNNEISEKSEIFDDQFSVERPDGSNFTLKIRSTKLEDSAMYFCASSEFVLYSNQPQHFGDGTRLSIL.

This chain's CDR3 is CASSLGLAGREQYF. CDR3 coding DNA: TGTGCCAGCAGCCTAGGACTAGCGGGAAGGGAGCAGTACTTC. The gene calls are TRBV6-6 and TRBJ2-7; TRBD2 matches 12 bases. The germline V gene encodes CDR1 MNHNY and CDR2 SVGAGI (reference sequence). The CDR3 runs 14 residues. J gave up 7 bases and V 6 bases, and 7 bases lay outside the gene matches.

This chain connects TRBV6-6 to TRBJ2-2; a weak D match, TRBD2 (5 bases). CDR3 size: 14 residues. CDR1 is MNHNY, CDR2 SVGAGI, per germline (reference sequence). Trimming removed 8 bases from V and 0 bases from J, with 10 bases in between. CDR3 sequence: CASGELANTGELFF. The CDR3 DNA is TGTGCCAGCGGCGAACTAGCGAACACCGGGGAGCTGTTTTTT.

The CDR3 sequence is CASTPSGEGDSPLHF. CDR3 sequence (DNA): TGTGCCAGTACCCCCTCCGGGGAAGGTGATTCACCCCTCCACTTT. The rearrangement uses TRBV19 and TRBJ1-6; unclear D gene. From germline, CDR1 is LNHDA and CDR2 SQIVND (reference sequence). V lost 7 bases, J lost 8 bases, and 18 bases lay in between. The length of the CDR3 is 15 residues.

CDR3 nucleotides: TGTGCCAGCAGTCCCCTCTCGACCCTGAGCGCGACCCAGCATTTT. Translation: CASSPLSTLSATQHF. V usage is TRBV6-5 and J usage is TRBJ1-5; D call uncertain. Germline lookup yields CDR1 MNHEY and CDR2 SVGAGI. This CDR3 has 15 residues. V lost 5 bases to trimming and J lost 11 bases, with 22 bases between them.